At least ten counts were recorded for the clone carrying this T cell receptor beta chain. TCRdb itself ran the reads through MiXCR, one entry per CDR3 protein. The sample has about 310,000 distinct CDR3 sequences; around 10% are singletons. The germline V gene encodes CDR1 SGHVS and CDR2 FQNEAQ. Trimming pared 1 base from V and 1 base from J, leaving 14 bases between. The CDR3 is made up of 16 amino acids. This entry comes from a study of T cell repertoires in cytomegalovirus infection. The J gene is TRBJ2-7, the V gene TRBV7-8; D may be TRBD1 or TRBD2 (6 bases each). Specimen: PBMCs. The receptor was derived from a human donor in good health (CMV status not recorded). Some clones in this sample may be carry-over from other donors' samples. The CDR3 loop reads CASSLGGGKLSYEQYF. As DNA, the CDR3 is TGTGCCAGCAGCTTAGGAGGGGGGAAACTATCCTACGAGCAGTACTTC.